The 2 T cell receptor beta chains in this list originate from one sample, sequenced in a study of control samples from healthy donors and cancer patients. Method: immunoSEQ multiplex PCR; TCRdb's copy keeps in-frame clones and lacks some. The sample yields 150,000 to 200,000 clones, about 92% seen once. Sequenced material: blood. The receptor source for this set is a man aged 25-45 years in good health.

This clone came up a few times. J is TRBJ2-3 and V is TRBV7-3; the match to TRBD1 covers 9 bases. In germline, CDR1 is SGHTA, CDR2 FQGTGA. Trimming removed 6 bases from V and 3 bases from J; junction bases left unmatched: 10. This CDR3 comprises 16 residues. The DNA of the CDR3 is TGTGCCAGCAGGACCGGGACAGGGCGGGGTACAGATACGCAGTATTTT. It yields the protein CASRTGTGRGTDTQYF.

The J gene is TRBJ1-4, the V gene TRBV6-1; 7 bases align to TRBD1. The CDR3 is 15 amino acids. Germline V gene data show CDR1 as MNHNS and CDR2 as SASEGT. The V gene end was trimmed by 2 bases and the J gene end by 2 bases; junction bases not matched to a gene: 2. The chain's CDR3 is CASSELTGTNEKLFF. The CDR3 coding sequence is TGTGCCAGCAGTGAACTGACAGGGACTAATGAAAAACTGTTTTTT.